The 17 T cell receptor beta chains below all came from one sample that was sequenced in a study of a mutant IDH1 vaccine in newly diagnosed glioma (dated by TCRdb to the early 2020s). Sample time point, as interpreted from the label and publication: week 35, safety follow-up. Every vaccine dose consisted of 300 ug of a 20-mer mutant IDH1 peptide in Montanide, administered subcutaneously together with topical imiquimod. Preparation of the library involved the immunoSEQ multiplex PCR assay. TCRdb holds this immuneACCESS table with in-frame rearrangements only. Some clones are missing; in checked studies, unresolved V genes explain under half, and the rest has no known cause. The sample profile shows about 56,000 clones; roughly nine tenths of them were found once. Of the sample, about 1.6% falls within the top ten clones. For these TCRs, the target antigens are not known. Sequenced here: PBMCs, sampled from a glioma patient whose treatment included an IDH1 peptide vaccine. These receptor sequences come from a man aged 35-49 years with glioma.

This chain connects TRBV5-1 to TRBJ2-3, with D perhaps matching TRBD2 (5 bases). V lost 3 bases, J lost 5 bases, and 16 bases lay in between. The CDR3 spans 15 residues. Germline CDR1 SGHRS, CDR2 YFSETQ. DNA for the CDR3: TGCGCCAGCAGCTACACCGGGGAGTTACGAGATACGCAGTATTTT. Translated: CASSYTGELRDTQYF.

The rearrangement joins TRBV4-1 to TRBJ2-7; D uncertain. The V gene lost 1 base and the J gene lost 6 bases, with 7 bases spanning the gap. Germline CDR1 and CDR2: MGHRA and YSYEKL. The CDR3 is made up of 12 amino acids. The CDR3 DNA sequence: TGCGCCAGCAGCCAAGGGTCTCCCGAGCAGTACTTC. This sequence encodes CASSQGSPEQYF.

The chain employs TRBV5-1 and TRBJ2-2, with no clear D. This CDR3 is built from 12 residues. The V and J ends lost 0 bases and 7 bases respectively, with 4 bases between them. The V gene's germline CDR1 is SGHRS and CDR2 YFSETQ. As DNA, the CDR3 is TGCGCCAGCAGCTTGGGAAGCGGGGAGCTGTTTTTT. Translation: CASSLGSGELFF.

V gene TRBV10-1 combines with J gene TRBJ2-7, with D possibly TRBD1 on 5 matching bases. V shed 0 bases and J shed 0 bases, with 24 bases lying between them. The CDR3 is 20 residues long. Germline V gene lookup returns CDR1 WNHNN and CDR2 SYGVQD (reference sequence). The CDR3 loop reads CASSESKVERGQGSSYEQYF. CDR3 sequence (DNA): TGCGCCAGCAGTGAGTCGAAAGTCGAAAGGGGTCAGGGAAGCTCCTACGAGCAGTACTTC.

The chain uses TRBV6-5 and TRBJ2-5; D is ambiguous. The V and J ends lost 6 bases and 5 bases respectively, with 10 bases between them. The CDR3 is made up of 12 amino acids. CDR1 and CDR2 (germline): MNHEY, SVGAGI. The CDR3 sequence: CASRGPRETQYF. CDR3 coding DNA: TGTGCCAGCAGGGGCCCTCGGGAGACCCAGTACTTC.

This clone was seen more than once but under ten times. V and J are TRBV4-2 and TRBJ2-3; TRBD1 or TRBD2 may be the D gene (5 bases each). V dropped 3 bases and J dropped 6 bases, with 13 bases sitting between them. Germline V gives CDR1 LGHNA, CDR2 YNFKEQ. The CDR3 contains 14 residues. DNA for the CDR3: TGTGCCAGCAGCCAGCCTCTCGGGGACGATACGCAGTATTTT. It translates to CASSQPLGDDTQYF.

The rearrangement uses TRBV27 and TRBJ2-3; no reliable D call. The CDR3 runs 14 residues. Germline CDR1 and CDR2: MNHEY and SMNVEV (reference sequence). The V end lost 3 bases, the J end lost 2 bases, and 9 bases lay between the germline ends. CDR3 sequence reads: CASSFFKPTDTQYF. CDR3 nucleotides: TGTGCCAGCAGTTTTTTTAAGCCCACAGATACGCAGTATTTT.

This clone was found once. The V call is TRBV5-1, the J call TRBJ2-6; 7 bases fit TRBD2. V lost 3 bases to trimming and J lost 1 base; unmatched junction nucleotides: 4. This CDR3 has 16 residues. In germline, CDR1 is SGHRS, CDR2 YFSETQ. The CDR3 region is CASSSAGFSGANVLTF. In DNA, the CDR3 is TGCGCCAGCAGCTCAGCGGGGTTTTCTGGGGCCAACGTCCTGACTTTC.

This clone was detected once. The V and J genes are TRBV28 and TRBJ1-2, with a possible D match to TRBD1 (6 bases). V was trimmed by 4 bases and J by 0 bases, leaving 15 bases between them. Germline assignment: CDR1 MDHEN and CDR2 SYDVKM. The length of the CDR3 is 16 residues. The CDR3 DNA reads TGTGCCAGCAGTTCCTTGGACAGCCTAGCTAACTATGGCTACACCTTC. It yields the protein CASSSLDSLANYGYTF.

V is TRBV5-1 and J is TRBJ2-3, with TRBD1 identical over 9 bases. The CDR3 length is 14 residues. Unmatched junction bases numbered 8, after V lost 4 bases and J lost 8 bases. Germline CDR1 SGHRS, CDR2 YFSETQ. CDR3 region: CASSEGQGFGTQYF. In DNA, the CDR3 is TGCGCCAGCAGCGAAGGACAGGGGTTCGGTACGCAGTATTTT.

This chain connects TRBV10-3 to TRBJ2-7; the D gene is possibly TRBD2 (6 bases). The CDR3 runs 11 residues. V lost 6 bases and J 6 bases, leaving 9 bases between the germline ends. CDR1 ENHRY and CDR2 SYGVKD come from the germline V gene. CDR3 sequence: CAISGSGEQYF. For the CDR3, the DNA is TGTGCCATCAGCGGGAGTGGCGAGCAGTACTTC.

This chain links TRBV6-5 with TRBJ2-7; TRBD1 aligns across 9 bases. Trimming took 6 bases from V and 6 from J; bases not matched to a gene: 9. This CDR3 region has 14 residues. The germline gives CDR1 MNHEY, CDR2 SVGAGI. CDR3 loop: CASRRQGGLGEQYF. CDR3 nucleotide sequence: TGTGCCAGCAGGCGACAGGGGGGCCTGGGCGAGCAGTACTTC.

The chain uses TRBV6-1 and TRBJ2-7; 8 bases map to TRBD2. CDR3 length: 15 amino acids. The germline V gene encodes CDR1 MNHNS and CDR2 SASEGT. V lost 2 bases and J lost 0; bases outside the gene matches: 3. CDR3 sequence reads: CASSEPGGASYEQYF. In nucleotides, the CDR3 is TGTGCCAGCAGTGAACCGGGGGGGGCCTCCTACGAGCAGTACTTC.

The CDR3 nucleotides are TGTGCCAGCAGCTTAGATTCTAGGACCGGGGAGCTGTTTTTT. Translation gives CASSLDSRTGELFF. The chain links TRBV11-3 to TRBJ2-2; D remains ambiguous. The V and J ends lost 0 bases and 5 bases respectively, with 7 bases between them. Germline CDR1 and CDR2: SGHNT and YENEEA. The CDR3 contains 14 residues.

J is TRBJ1-1 and V is TRBV6-6; a weak D match, TRBD1 (5 bases). The CDR3 has 15 amino acids. With 2 bases removed from V and 5 bases from J, the gap between germline ends came to 15 bases. Germline V gives CDR1 MNHNY, CDR2 SVGAGI (reference sequence). The CDR3 coding sequence is TGTGCCAGCAGTTACCTTACCGGGGGGGAGACTGAAGCTTTCTTT. Translating it yields CASSYLTGGETEAFF.

The genes are TRBV29-1 and TRBJ2-1, with D tentatively TRBD1 (5 bases). The CDR3 loop spans 14 amino acids. The germline V and J ends were trimmed by 3 bases and 2 bases, with 11 bases remaining between them. Germline V CDR1 and CDR2: SQVTM, ANQGSEA. The CDR3 nucleotides are TGCAGCGTTGAGGGGCTCGGCGCCTACAATGAGCAGTTCTTC. Translation gives CSVEGLGAYNEQFF.

This rearrangement joins TRBV15 to TRBJ1-5; the D gene is possibly TRBD1 (6 bases). CDR1 LNHNV and CDR2 YYDKDF come from the germline V gene (reference sequence). The CDR3 covers 16 residues. Trimming stripped 0 bases from V and 4 bases from J, with 13 bases between. The CDR3 region has the DNA TGTGCCACCAGCAGAGATGGGGGCCCCGTTAATCAGCCCCAGCATTTT. Translating gives CATSRDGGPVNQPQHF. The entire variable domain, with the rest obtained from reference TRBV15 and TRBJ1-5, is as follows: DAMVIQNPRYQVTQFGKPVTLSCSQTLNHNVMYWYQQKSSQAPKLLFHYYDKDFNNEADTPDNFQSRRPNTSFCFLDIRSPGLGDTAMYLCATSRDGGPVNQPQHFGDGTRLSIL.